This T cell receptor beta chain stems from a study of blood T cell repertoires in COVID-19. On the study more broadly: Samples of COVID-19 (acute and convalescent) were obtained from the United States, Italy and Spain.

The repertoire was sequenced with immunoSEQ multiplex PCR; TCRdb's copy has only in-frame clones and lacks some. The profile shows 170,000 or so clones, nearly 90% of them singletons. This clone has only a few counts. V was cut by 5 bases and J by 8 bases, with 12 bases left in between. The CDR3 extends over 12 amino acids. From germline, CDR1 is LNHDA and CDR2 SQIVND (reference sequence). Sequencing was carried out using peripheral blood. This sequence joins TRBV19 and TRBJ1-2; D is unresolved. The TCR comes from a man younger than 35 who had recovered from COVID-19. CDR3 amino acids: CASSDQASGYTF. CDR3 in DNA: TGTGCCAGTAGTGACCAGGCTTCCGGCTACACCTTC.